This T cell receptor beta chain emerged from a study of human T cells and chemical hapten exposure. General study findings and limits: The number of TCRs above 1 in 1000 frequency did not change after DPC sensitization.

It was unfractionated whole blood from which total RNA was extracted. Notes on this clonotype: The antigen remains unidentified.

J lost 8 bases, V lost 5 bases, and 7 bases had no gene match. This CDR3 spans 14 amino acids. It was the library that attached unique molecular identifiers to individual cDNA molecules. MiXCR was run by TCRdb on the 5' RACE reads, yielding one entry per CDR3 protein. The profile shows over 70,000 distinct CDR3 sequences, 15% of them singletons. V usage is TRBV12-3 or TRBV12-4 and J usage is TRBJ2-4; TRBD2 matches 9 bases. This clonotype was obtained from a female donor in good health. The CDR3 reads CASSRSSGADIQYF. CDR3 nucleotide sequence: TGTGCCAGCAGTCGTTCTAGCGGGGCTGACATTCAGTACTTC.